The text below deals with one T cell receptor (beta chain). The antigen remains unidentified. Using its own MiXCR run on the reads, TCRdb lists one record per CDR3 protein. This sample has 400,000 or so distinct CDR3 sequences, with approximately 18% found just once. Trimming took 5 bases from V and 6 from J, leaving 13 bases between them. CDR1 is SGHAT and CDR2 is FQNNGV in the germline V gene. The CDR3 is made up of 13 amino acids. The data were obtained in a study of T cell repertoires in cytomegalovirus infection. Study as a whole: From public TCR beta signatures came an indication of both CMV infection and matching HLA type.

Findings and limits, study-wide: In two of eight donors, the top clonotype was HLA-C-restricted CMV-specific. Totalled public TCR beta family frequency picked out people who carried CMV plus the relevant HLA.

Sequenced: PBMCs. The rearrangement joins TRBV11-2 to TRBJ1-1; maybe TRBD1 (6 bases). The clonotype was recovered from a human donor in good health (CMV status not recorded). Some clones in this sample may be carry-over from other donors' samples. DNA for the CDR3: TGTGCCAGCAGCCCGATGAGGGGGTCTGAAGCTTTCTTT. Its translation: CASSPMRGSEAFF.